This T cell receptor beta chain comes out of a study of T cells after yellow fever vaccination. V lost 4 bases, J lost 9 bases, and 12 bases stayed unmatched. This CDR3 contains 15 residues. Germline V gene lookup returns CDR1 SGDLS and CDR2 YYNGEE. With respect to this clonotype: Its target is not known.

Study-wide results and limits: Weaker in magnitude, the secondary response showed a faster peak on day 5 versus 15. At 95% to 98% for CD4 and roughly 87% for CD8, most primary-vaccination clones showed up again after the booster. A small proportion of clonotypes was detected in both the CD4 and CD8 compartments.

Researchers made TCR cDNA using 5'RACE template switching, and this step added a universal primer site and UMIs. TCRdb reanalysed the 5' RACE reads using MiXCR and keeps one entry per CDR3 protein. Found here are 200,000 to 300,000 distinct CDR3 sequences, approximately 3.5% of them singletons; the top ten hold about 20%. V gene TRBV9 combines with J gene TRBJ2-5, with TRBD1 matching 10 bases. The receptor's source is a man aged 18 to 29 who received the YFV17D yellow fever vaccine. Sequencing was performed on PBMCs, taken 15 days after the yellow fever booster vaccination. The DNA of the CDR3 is TGTGCCAGCAGCCCCAGGCGACAGGGGGCGGAGCCCCAGTACTTC. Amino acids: CASSPRRQGAEPQYF.